This passage covers 5 T cell receptor beta chains from one sample sequenced in a study of T cell repertoires in cytomegalovirus infection (dated by TCRdb to about 2019). Their recognized antigens are unknown. Sample treatment or condition, as interpreted from the label and publication: in vitro stimulation with specific CMV peptide epitopes to enrich CMV-specific T cells. The data were produced on an Illumina HiSeq 1500. Using fastp at Q25 and MiXCR, TCRdb reprocessed the public reads and kept productive beta chains. Entries are consolidated by CDR3 protein sequence, retaining the most common genes and DNA. Counted in this sample were about 830,000 distinct CDR3 sequences; 30% to 35% of them appeared once. The top ten constitute over 10% of the sample. The sample in question was cultured CD8+ T cells from PBMCs, obtained from culture after CMV antigen stimulation. Every receptor here comes from a human donor in good health (CMV status not recorded). Some clones in this sample may be carry-over from other donors' samples.

This clonotype was seen at least ten times. The V and J genes are TRBV7-6 and TRBJ2-7; 9 nucleotides align to TRBD1. Germline-derived CDR1 and CDR2 are SGHVS and FNYEAQ. J lost 5 bases, V lost 1 base, and 0 bases had no gene match. The CDR3 loop spans 13 amino acids. CDR3 sequence: CASSLGTGDEQYF. CDR3 coding DNA: TGTGCCAGCAGCTTAGGGACAGGGGACGAGCAGTACTTC.

This clonotype was picked up a small number of times. Written as DNA, the CDR3 is TGTGCCAGCATACCACGCGGGGGGGACGGCGGGGAGCTGTTTTTT. Translation: CASIPRGGDGGELFF. V is TRBV27 and J is TRBJ2-2; 9 positions match TRBD2. Germline V CDR1 and CDR2: MNHEY, SMNVEV (reference sequence). The trim removed 7 bases at V and 7 bases at J, leaving 10 bases unmatched. This CDR3 has 15 residues.

This rearrangement joins TRBV18 to TRBJ2-1; 7 positions match TRBD2. V was clipped by 3 bases and J by 8 bases; unmatched bases: 10. The CDR3 covers 15 residues. Germline V gives CDR1 KGHSH, CDR2 LQKENI. The CDR3 DNA follows: TGTGCCAGCTCACCCGACGGTGGGGGGGATCATGAGCAGTTCTTC. Translating gives CASSPDGGGDHEQFF. Combining the CDR3 with reference TRBV18 and TRBJ2-1 gives the whole variable domain NAGVMQNPRHLVRRRGQEARLRCSPMKGHSHVYWYRQLPEEGLKFMVYLQKENIIDESGMPKERFSAEFPKEGPSILRIQQVVRGDSAAYFCASSPDGGGDHEQFFGPGTRLTVL.

This clonotype was detected a few times. This chain links TRBV27 with TRBJ2-3, with D possibly TRBD2 on 7 matching bases. CDR1 is MNHEY, CDR2 SMNVEV, per germline (reference sequence). This CDR3 has 16 residues. Trimming removed 0 bases from V and 5 bases from J, with 15 bases in between. The CDR3 protein is CASSLSSGGRQDTQYF. The DNA of the CDR3 is TGTGCCAGCAGTTTATCATCGGGGGGCCGTCAAGATACGCAGTATTTT.

The chain recombines TRBV19 with TRBJ2-1, with 10 positions matching TRBD1. The germline gives CDR1 LNHDA, CDR2 SQIVND (reference sequence). The V segment lost 5 bases and the J segment 8 bases; nucleotides outside the gene matches: 9. This CDR3 has 15 residues. The CDR3 nucleotides read TGTGCCAGTAGTTGGGGGACAGGGGTGGTGGATGAGCAGTTCTTC. Translated: CASSWGTGVVDEQFF.